These 14 T cell receptor beta chains came from one sample sequenced in a study of blood T cell repertoires in COVID-19. Clones were read by immunoSEQ multiplex PCR, and TCRdb kept only the in-frame ones, dropping some. The profile covers about 120,000 clones, with less than 85% appearing a single time and under 2.5% taken by the ten largest. Sequencing input: peripheral blood. These TCRs come from a man in his thirties or forties with acute or convalescent COVID-19.

The V gene is TRBV7-2, the J gene TRBJ1-2; 10 bases line up with TRBD1. In germline, CDR1 is SGHTA, CDR2 FQGNSA. After removal of 5 bases from V and 0 bases from J, the junction contained 12 bases not matched to a gene. This CDR3 has 18 amino acids. The DNA for the CDR3 is TGTGCCAGCAGCCCGGGACAGGGGCGCGCAGAGGCTAACTATGGCTACACCTTC. Amino acid sequence: CASSPGQGRAEANYGYTF.

This chain connects TRBV7-6 to TRBJ1-1, with TRBD1 as a possible D gene (5 bases). This CDR3 region has 16 residues. Trimming shortened V by 5 bases and J by 4 bases, and 20 bases separated the two germline ends. The germline V gene has CDR1 SGHVS and CDR2 FNYEAQ. The CDR3 bases are TGTGCCAGCAGCCCCTCGGTACAGGCCAGACTCACTGAAGCTTTCTTT. Translation: CASSPSVQARLTEAFF.

The chain carries TRBV7-8 and TRBJ2-1; no reliable D call. V was pared by 2 bases and J by 4 bases, with 6 bases between. The CDR3 has 13 amino acids. CDR1 is SGHVS and CDR2 is FQNEAQ in the germline V gene. CDR3 sequence: CASSLRLYNEQFF. CDR3 nucleotides: TGTGCCAGCAGCTTACGACTGTACAATGAGCAGTTCTTC.

The chain has TRBV7-2 and TRBJ2-3, with 10 positions matching TRBD2. The CDR3 is made up of 15 amino acids. Germline V CDR1 and CDR2: SGHTA, FQGNSA. The V gene end was trimmed by 3 bases and the J gene end by 4 bases; junction bases not matched to a gene: 4. The CDR3 bases are TGTGCCAGCAGCTTTAACCTAGCGGGGGCAGATACGCAGTATTTT. It codes for CASSFNLAGADTQYF.

This chain uses TRBV12-5 with TRBJ1-5; D is ambiguous. The CDR3 is 15 amino acids. CDR1 is LGHNT and CDR2 is FRNRAP in the germline V gene. V lost 0 bases and J lost 7, with 13 bases in between. The CDR3: CASGLVLGRRQPQHF. CDR3 bases: TGTGCTAGTGGTTTGGTACTTGGGAGGAGGCAGCCCCAGCATTTT.

This clone has only one observation. The genes are TRBV15 and TRBJ2-7, with D maybe TRBD2 (5 bases). Germline V gene sequence: CDR1 LNHNV, CDR2 YYDKDF (reference sequence). Trimming took off 0 bases at V and 6 bases at J, with 9 bases between the two ends. The CDR3 has 13 amino acids. This CDR3 reads CATSRDLGGEQYV. The DNA of the CDR3 is TGTGCCACCAGCAGAGATCTAGGAGGCGAGCAGTACGTC.

The V gene is TRBV19, the J gene TRBJ1-1; a possible D gene is TRBD1 (5 bases). CDR1 LNHDA and CDR2 SQIVND come from the germline V gene (reference sequence). V shed 10 bases and J shed 6 bases, with 24 bases lying between them. The CDR3 covers 15 residues. CDR3 amino acids: CATQPTGGIWSEAFF. The CDR3 region has the DNA TGTGCCACTCAACCCACGGGGGGTATCTGGTCTGAAGCTTTCTTT. Variable domain in full (rest from reference TRBV19 and TRBJ1-1): DGGITQSPKYLFRKEGQNVTLSCEQNLNHDAMYWYRQDPGQGLRLIYYSQIVNDFQKGDIAEGYSVSREKKESFPLTVTSAQKNPTAFYLCATQPTGGIWSEAFFGQGTRLTVV.

This clone has just one count. V gene TRBV19 combines with J gene TRBJ2-3, with 7 bases matching TRBD2. From germline, CDR1 is LNHDA and CDR2 SQIVND (reference sequence). The CDR3 loop spans 14 amino acids. J gave up 1 base and V 4 bases, and 2 bases lay outside the gene matches. CDR3 coding DNA: TGTGCCAGTAGTACAGGGAGGGGCACAGATACGCAGTATTTT. Translation gives CASSTGRGTDTQYF.

The chain carries TRBV10-3 and TRBJ2-3, with 8 positions matching TRBD2. The ends lost 10 bases at V and 3 bases at J; junction bases unmatched: 6. Germline V gives CDR1 ENHRY, CDR2 SYGVKD. The CDR3 totals 13 residues. The CDR3 DNA reads as TGTGCCAGCAGCGGGAGAGAAACAGATACGCAGTATTTT. This encodes CASSGRETDTQYF.

The CDR3 sequence is CATVPGTSSLETQYF. The CDR3, as DNA: TGTGCCACCGTACCAGGGACTAGCAGCCTAGAGACCCAGTACTTC. V gene TRBV5-4 combines with J gene TRBJ2-5; 9 nucleotides agree with TRBD2. From germline, CDR1 is SGHNT and CDR2 YYREEE (reference sequence). This CDR3 is built from 15 residues. V shed 9 bases and J 4 bases; nucleotides not matched to a gene: 13.

This chain links TRBV5-8 with TRBJ2-1; D is possibly TRBD1 (6 bases). The CDR3 runs 14 residues. The germline CDR1 and CDR2 sequences are SGHTS and YDEGEE. Trimming pared 9 bases from V and 8 bases from J, leaving 21 bases between. CDR3 coding DNA: TGTGCCAAAAGTTCCGGGACAACCCTCGATGAGCAGTTCTTC. Residues: CAKSSGTTLDEQFF.

The CDR3, as DNA: TGTGCCAGCAGCTTAGTTAGCGGGGGGGCCAACGAGCAGTACTTC. Translating gives CASSLVSGGANEQYF. The chain recombines TRBV7-2 with TRBJ2-7, with 11 bases matching TRBD2. The CDR3 totals 15 residues. V dropped 1 base and J dropped 5; count of bases not matched to a gene: 4. The germline V gene encodes CDR1 SGHTA and CDR2 FQGNSA.

This chain links TRBV5-1 with TRBJ1-6, with D possibly TRBD1 on 5 matching bases. V dropped 1 base and J dropped 8 bases, with 16 bases sitting between them. The CDR3 consists of 16 residues. Looked up from germline, CDR1 is SGHRS and CDR2 is YFSETQ. Written as DNA, the CDR3 is TGCGCCAGCAGCTTGACCAGGGTAGGCGTGGATTCACCCCTCCACTTT. Translated, it gives CASSLTRVGVDSPLHF.

The V and J genes are TRBV4-1 and TRBJ1-1; 9 bases fit TRBD1. Germline V gives CDR1 MGHRA, CDR2 YSYEKL. Trimming removed 3 bases from V and 10 bases from J; junction bases left unmatched: 12. The CDR3 is 15 residues long. The CDR3 DNA follows: TGCGCCAGCAGCCAGACACAGGGGGCACTTCTGGGAGCTTTCTTT. This encodes CASSQTQGALLGAFF.